Below, 15 T cell receptor beta chains from the same sample are listed, as sequenced in a study of shared clonotypes between healthy human individuals. Profiling relied on immunoSEQ multiplex PCR, and the TCRdb table lists in-frame clones only, not all of them. Among nearly 1 million clones listed, 60% to 85% were seen once. The sequenced sample was memory CD4+ T cells sorted from blood. Subset of the sample: CD45RA-negative fraction. The receptors were gathered from a man aged 18 to 30 in good health.

J is TRBJ1-2 and V is TRBV7-2; 7 positions match TRBD1. V was clipped by 0 bases and J by 6 bases; unmatched bases: 7. This CDR3 region has 15 residues. From germline, CDR1 is SGHTA and CDR2 FQGNSA. CDR3 in amino acids: CASSLAQGTENGYTF. The CDR3 bases are TGTGCCAGCAGCTTAGCCCAAGGGACAGAGAATGGCTACACCTTC.

The chain links TRBV9 to TRBJ1-2; D ambiguous. This CDR3 comprises 13 residues. Per germline, CDR1 SGDLS and CDR2 YYNGEE. Trimming took 4 bases from V and 4 from J, leaving 11 bases between them. The CDR3 spells CASSPSPSYGYTF. Here the CDR3 DNA reads TGTGCCAGCAGCCCCAGTCCCAGCTATGGCTACACCTTC.

This sequence joins TRBV6-1 and TRBJ2-3, with a weak D call TRBD2 (5 bases). Germline V gene lookup returns CDR1 MNHNS and CDR2 SASEGT. The V end lost 0 bases, the J end lost 3 bases, and 10 bases lay between the germline ends. The CDR3 consists of 15 residues. The CDR3 protein is CASSEARVGTDTQYF. The CDR3 coding sequence is TGTGCCAGCAGTGAAGCGAGGGTTGGTACAGATACGCAGTATTTT.

This clone was found many times. This sequence joins TRBV9 and TRBJ1-3; tentative D call: TRBD1 (6 bases). Trimming pared 4 bases from V and 1 base from J, leaving 15 bases between. In germline, CDR1 is SGDLS, CDR2 YYNGEE. The CDR3 loop spans 16 amino acids. The CDR3 protein is CASSLALGQSGNTIYF. The DNA for the CDR3 is TGTGCCAGCAGCCTGGCTCTCGGACAGTCTGGAAACACCATATATTTT.

Many counts were recorded for this clone. The chain employs TRBV7-8 and TRBJ2-1; D is possibly TRBD1 (6 bases). From germline, CDR1 is SGHVS and CDR2 FQNEAQ. Trimming took off 5 bases at V and 9 bases at J, with 20 bases between the two ends. The CDR3 spans 15 residues. The CDR3 coding sequence is TGTGCCAGCAGCCAATCAGGGGCAGGGCGCAGTGAGCAGTTCTTC. Its protein is CASSQSGAGRSEQFF. Filled out from reference TRBV7-8 and TRBJ2-1, the complete variable domain reads GAGVSQSPRYKVAKRGQDVALRCDPISGHVSLFWYQQALGQGPEFLTYFQNEAQLDKSGLPSDRFFAERPEGSVSTLKIQRTQQEDSAVYLCASSQSGAGRSEQFFGPGTRLTVL.

The chain joins TRBV6-6 to TRBJ2-1; TRBD2 aligns across 10 bases. This CDR3 contains 14 residues. Germline CDR1 MNHNY, CDR2 SVGAGI (reference sequence). Trimming at V came to 5 bases and at J to 7 bases, leaving 5 bases not matched to a gene. The chain's CDR3 is CASSKSGGANEQFF. The CDR3 nucleotides are TGTGCCAGCAGTAAGAGCGGGGGGGCGAATGAGCAGTTCTTC.

The CDR3 loop is CASSWLAVTGELFF. CDR3 DNA: TGTGCCAGCAGCTGGCTAGCGGTCACCGGGGAGCTGTTTTTT. The gene calls are TRBV6-1 and TRBJ2-2; 7 nucleotides line up with TRBD2. Germline CDR1 MNHNS, CDR2 SASEGT. This CDR3 has 14 amino acids. With 6 bases clipped from V and 4 bases from J, the junction kept 5 bases outside the gene matches.

This chain links TRBV2 with TRBJ1-1; D may be TRBD1 (5 bases). Looked up from germline, CDR1 is SNHLY and CDR2 is FYNNEI. Between the trimmed V and J ends, which lost 5 bases and 4 bases, there was a span of 20 bases. The CDR3 length is 16 residues. This CDR3 reads CASSLLEGYRSTEAFF. In DNA form, the CDR3 reads TGTGCCAGCAGTCTCCTAGAGGGGTATCGGAGCACTGAAGCTTTCTTT.

CDR3: CASSSYLQLQETQYF. The CDR3, as DNA: TGTGCCAGCAGCTCCTATCTACAGCTACAAGAGACCCAGTACTTC. The chain employs TRBV5-4 and TRBJ2-5, with no clear D. V was clipped by 3 bases and J by 2 bases, with 14 bases between them. The CDR3 spans 15 residues. Germline V lookup: CDR1 SGHNT, CDR2 YYREEE (reference sequence).

The V call is TRBV9, the J call TRBJ2-2; 8 bases map to TRBD1. V dropped 3 bases and J dropped 7; count of bases not matched to a gene: 14. The CDR3 extends over 17 amino acids. Germline CDR1 and CDR2: SGDLS and YYNGEE. The CDR3, as DNA: TGTGCCAGCAGCGCCCACAGGGGGTTAAGTTCGGTCGGGGAGCTGTTTTTT. Translating it yields CASSAHRGLSSVGELFF.

The CDR3 nucleotides read TGTGCCAGCAGCTTCGGAGGGACGGACATTCAGTACTTC. Translation gives CASSFGGTDIQYF. V usage is TRBV5-5 and J usage is TRBJ2-4; D is possibly TRBD2 (6 bases). Germline CDR1 reads SGHKS; CDR2 reads YYEKEE (reference sequence). The V and J ends lost 2 bases and 8 bases respectively, with 11 bases between them. The CDR3 is made up of 13 amino acids.

This clone appeared a single time. The J gene is TRBJ2-3, the V gene TRBV2; possible D gene TRBD1, 6 bases. From germline, CDR1 is SNHLY and CDR2 FYNNEI. The CDR3 totals 14 residues. V lost 7 bases and J lost 2, with 13 bases in between. The CDR3 DNA is TGTGCCAGCATAATTAGGGGGTCCACAGATACGCAGTATTTT. It codes for CASIIRGSTDTQYF. The full variable domain, completed using reference TRBV2 and TRBJ2-3, is EPEVTQTPSHQVTQMGQEVILRCVPISNHLYFYWYRQILGQKVEFLVSFYNNEISEKSEIFDDQFSVERPDGSNFTLKIRSTKLEDSAMYFCASIIRGSTDTQYFGPGTRLTVL.

The rearrangement joins TRBV11-1 to TRBJ2-3; D ambiguous. The V end was cut by 5 bases, the J end by 7 bases, with 13 bases between. The CDR3 length is 13 residues. Germline V lookup: CDR1 SGHAT, CDR2 FQDESV (reference sequence). The chain's CDR3 is CASSPKLGNTQYF. The CDR3 nucleotides read TGTGCCAGCAGCCCGAAGTTGGGGAATACGCAGTATTTT.

There are a few counts of this clone. The chain uses TRBV9 and TRBJ2-3, with 8 bases fitting TRBD2. CDR3 length equals 16 residues. V lost 2 bases, J lost 6 bases, and 11 bases stayed unmatched. Germline CDR1 is SGDLS and CDR2 is YYNGEE. In DNA, the CDR3 is TGTGCCAGCAGCGTGGCGGGGGGCCACCCAAAGGATACGCAGTATTTT. This codes for CASSVAGGHPKDTQYF.

V and J are TRBV9 and TRBJ1-1; TRBD1 is a possible D gene (5 bases). The CDR3 extends over 13 amino acids. Trimming shortened V by 1 base and J by 6 bases, and 10 bases separated the two germline ends. CDR1 and CDR2 (germline): SGDLS, YYNGEE. CDR3 loop: CASSVSGTAEAFF. CDR3 in DNA: TGTGCCAGCAGCGTATCAGGGACCGCTGAAGCTTTCTTT.